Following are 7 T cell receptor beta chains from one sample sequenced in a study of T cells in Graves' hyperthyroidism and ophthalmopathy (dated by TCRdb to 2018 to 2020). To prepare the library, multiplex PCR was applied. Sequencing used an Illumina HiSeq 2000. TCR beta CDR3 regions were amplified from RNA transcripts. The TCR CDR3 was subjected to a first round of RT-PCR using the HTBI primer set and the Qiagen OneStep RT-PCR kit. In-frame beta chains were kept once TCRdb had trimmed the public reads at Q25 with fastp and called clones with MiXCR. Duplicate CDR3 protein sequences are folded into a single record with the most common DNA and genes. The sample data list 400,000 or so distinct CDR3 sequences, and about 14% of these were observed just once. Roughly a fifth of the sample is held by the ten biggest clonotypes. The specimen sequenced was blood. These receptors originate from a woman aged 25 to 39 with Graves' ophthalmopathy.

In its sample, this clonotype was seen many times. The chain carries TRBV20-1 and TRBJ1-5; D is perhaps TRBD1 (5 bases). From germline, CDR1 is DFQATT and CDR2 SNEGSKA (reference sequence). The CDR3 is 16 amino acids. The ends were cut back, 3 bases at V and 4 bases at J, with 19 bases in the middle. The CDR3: CSASMDGTDYNQPQHF. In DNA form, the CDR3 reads TGCAGTGCTAGTATGGACGGGACCGACTATAATCAGCCCCAGCATTTT.

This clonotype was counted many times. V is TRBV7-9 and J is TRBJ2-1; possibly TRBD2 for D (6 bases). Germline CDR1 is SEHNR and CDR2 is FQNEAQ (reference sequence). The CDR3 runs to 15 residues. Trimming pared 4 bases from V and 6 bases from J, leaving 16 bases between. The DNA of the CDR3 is TGTGCCAGCAGCTCGACATTTTCCGGGGGCAATGAGCAGTTCTTC. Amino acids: CASSSTFSGGNEQFF.

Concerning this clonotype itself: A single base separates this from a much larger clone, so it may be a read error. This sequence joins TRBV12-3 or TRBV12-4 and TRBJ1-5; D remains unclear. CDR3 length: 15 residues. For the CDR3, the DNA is TGTGCCGGCAGTTTTCAAGGTTCTAGCAATCAGCCCCAGCATTTT. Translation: CAGSFQGSSNQPQHF.

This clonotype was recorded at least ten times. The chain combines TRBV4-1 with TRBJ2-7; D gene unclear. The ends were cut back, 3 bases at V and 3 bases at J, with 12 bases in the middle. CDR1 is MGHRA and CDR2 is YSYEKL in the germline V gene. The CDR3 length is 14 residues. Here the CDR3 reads CASSQPWNLYEQYF. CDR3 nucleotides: TGCGCCAGCAGCCAGCCCTGGAACCTCTACGAGCAGTACTTC.

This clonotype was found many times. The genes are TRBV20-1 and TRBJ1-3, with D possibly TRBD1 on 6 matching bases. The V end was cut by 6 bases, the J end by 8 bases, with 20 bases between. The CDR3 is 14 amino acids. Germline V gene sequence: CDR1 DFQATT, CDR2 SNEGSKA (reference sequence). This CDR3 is CSAADSRSVDTIYF. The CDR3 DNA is TGCAGTGCAGCGGACAGTCGGTCAGTGGACACCATATATTTT.

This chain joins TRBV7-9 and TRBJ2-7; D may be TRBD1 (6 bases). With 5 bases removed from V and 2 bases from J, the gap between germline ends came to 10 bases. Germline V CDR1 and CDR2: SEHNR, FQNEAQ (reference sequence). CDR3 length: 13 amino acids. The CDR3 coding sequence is TGTGCCAGCAGCCGTCCAGGGGCCTACGAGCAGTACTTC. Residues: CASSRPGAYEQYF.

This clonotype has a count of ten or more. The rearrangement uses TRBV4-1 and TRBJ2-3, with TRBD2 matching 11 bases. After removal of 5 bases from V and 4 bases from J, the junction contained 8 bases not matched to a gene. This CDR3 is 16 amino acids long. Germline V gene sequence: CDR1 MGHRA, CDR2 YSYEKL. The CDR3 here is CASSVTTSGGSDTQYF. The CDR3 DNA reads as TGCGCCAGCAGCGTAACCACTAGCGGGGGCTCAGATACGCAGTATTTT.